This entry features one TCR beta chain sequence. The antigen is unknown. TCRdb keeps only in-frame clones here, not all; method: immunoSEQ multiplex PCR. This sample has 250,000 to 300,000 clones, with approximately 86% found just once. This entry belongs to a study of cytomegalovirus exposure and HLA in healthy donors. Whole-study findings and limits: Among the CMV-associated chains, a few were confirmed in vitro as specific for CMV antigens.

The trim removed 3 bases at V and 8 bases at J, leaving 6 bases unmatched. CDR1 and CDR2 from the germline V gene are LGHNA and YNFKEQ. This CDR3 has 14 residues. The sample consisted of PBMCs. The rearrangement joins TRBV4-2 to TRBJ1-2; 10 bases align to TRBD1. This sequence was found in a woman aged 18 to 35 in good health and CMV-seronegative. CDR3 DNA: TGTGCCAGCAGCCAGCCGGGACAGGGGAGAGGCTACACCTTC. Translated, it gives CASSQPGQGRGYTF.